This T cell receptor beta chain came from a study of identical twins. The CDR3 runs 18 residues. V shed 4 bases and J 2 bases; nucleotides not matched to a gene: 15. Per germline, CDR1 SGDLS and CDR2 YYNGEE. Study-level points and caveats: Out-of-frame beta chain sequences displayed weaker excess sharing between twins. Cross-sectional statistical analysis was relied on for the conclusions, without the same donors being followed. An excess of low generation probability was shown by twin-shared out-of-frame alpha sequences.

Comment on this clonotype: The target antigen is unknown.

A universal primer site arose from template switching, and cDNA bore unique molecular identifiers. TCRdb called the 5' RACE reads again in MiXCR, with one record for every CDR3 protein. Here the sample spans approximately 1.8 million distinct CDR3 sequences, less than 35% being singletons. The specimen sequenced was cord blood. This sequence originates from a newborn girl in good health. The V gene is TRBV9, the J gene TRBJ2-3; 8 nucleotides align to TRBD2. CDR3 sequence (DNA): TGTGCCAGCAGCAAACGGGGGGGAGTTGCCCTGAACACAGATACGCAGTATTTT. Amino acids: CASSKRGGVALNTDTQYF.